What follows describes a single T cell receptor (beta chain). What it binds is not known. This sample also contains other DNA sequences that code for the same CDR3. Produced via immunoSEQ multiplex PCR; TCRdb's table is partial and in-frame only. The sample contains 4,000 to 5,000 clones, around 89% of which appear only once. This CDR3 is built from 14 residues. Deletions cut 5 bases from V and 4 bases from J, with 12 bases between. CDR1 is SGHVS, CDR2 FQNEAQ, per germline. This entry comes from a study of brain metastases from non-small cell lung cancer. Findings of the study overall: TCR repertoires overlapped largely between brain metastases and matched primaries. T-cell infiltration was lower in brain metastases than primaries (P < 0.001). Compared with their matched primary tumors, about 62% of brain metastases showed expanded T-cell clones.

This sequence was found in a donor aged 40 or over with non-small cell lung cancer. The rearrangement links TRBV7-8 to TRBJ2-4; D might be TRBD1 or TRBD2, each matching 5 bases. The sequenced sample was primary lung tumor tissue. The CDR3 protein is CASSPQGVKNIQYF. In nucleotides, the CDR3 is TGTGCCAGCAGCCCCCAGGGAGTTAAAAACATTCAGTACTTC.